The entry below gives a single TCR beta chain sequence along with its context. Trimming took 4 bases from V and 4 from J, leaving 8 bases between them. This CDR3 has 12 amino acids. Germline CDR1 PRHDT, CDR2 FYEKMQ (reference sequence). Libraries were prepared by immunoSEQ multiplex PCR; TCRdb keeps only in-frame clonotypes and omits some of them. The table lists under 100,000 clones, approximately 95% of them singletons, with around 0.3% in the top ten. This entry is derived from a study of technical replicates of blood from a few donors. V gene TRBV13 combines with J gene TRBJ2-7, with D possibly being TRBD1 (6 bases). The sequence was collected from a human donor in good health. The specimen sequenced was T cells isolated from PBMCs. This chain's CDR3 is CASSSTGYEQYF. CDR3 in DNA: TGTGCCAGCAGCTCTACAGGGTACGAGCAGTACTTC.